This T cell receptor beta chain was recorded in a study of immune evolution from preneoplasia to lung adenocarcinoma. As for the study in general: HLA loss of heterozygosity: roughly 6.6% AIS, around 16% MIA, over 25% ADC, none AAH.

The CDR3 has 15 residues. V lost 5 bases to trimming and J lost 0 bases, with 13 bases between them. CDR1 is SEHNR and CDR2 is FQNEAQ in the germline V gene (reference sequence). Here immunoSEQ multiplex PCR was the method, and the copy in TCRdb shows in-frame clones only, minus some. Of about 4,500 clones listed, about 90% are singletons. Study-level points and caveats: From normal lung to invasive adenocarcinoma, top clone frequencies appeared to decrease.

Each case's diagnosis was confirmed by two pathologists on H&E. Worth noting for this clone: Antigen: not known.

Sequenced sample: FFPE invasive lung adenocarcinoma tissue. The TCR originated in a person in their fifties with lung adenocarcinoma. J is TRBJ1-2 and V is TRBV7-9; D call uncertain. The CDR3 DNA sequence: TGTGCCAGCAGCCCGGCCGGGATCCCTAACTATGGCTACACCTTC. As protein: CASSPAGIPNYGYTF. Full variable domain (remainder filled in from reference TRBV7-9 and TRBJ1-2): DTGVSQNPRHKITKRGQNVTFRCDPISEHNRLYWYRQTLGQGPEFLTYFQNEAQLEKSRLLSDRFSAERPKGSFSTLEIQRTEQGDSAMYLCASSPAGIPNYGYTFGSGTRLTVV.